The following is a T cell receptor beta chain sequence with its context. This specimen belongs to a study of control samples from healthy donors and cancer patients. Generated by immunoSEQ multiplex PCR, the TCRdb table keeps only in-frame clones and is missing some. This sample yields about 120,000 clones, of which around 87% are seen a single time; about 2.7% belongs to the top ten. The V gene lost 2 bases and the J gene lost 6 bases, with 7 bases spanning the gap. The CDR3 covers 12 residues. Germline CDR1 and CDR2: SGHRS and YFSETQ. The sequenced sample consisted of blood. This sequence originates from a man aged 55 to 70 in good health. The genes are TRBV5-1 and TRBJ2-3; unclear D gene. The CDR3 DNA sequence: TGCGCCAGCAGCTTTCTGCCGGATACGCAGTATTTT. Protein sequence: CASSFLPDTQYF.